This T cell receptor (beta chain) was recovered during a study of regulatory T cells in long-lasting Graves disease. Through Arm-PCR of CDR3 regions and iRepertoire HTBI primers, TCR beta libraries were built. Via MiXCR, TCRdb re-called the multiplex PCR reads, giving one row per CDR3 protein. Found here are 430,000 or so distinct CDR3 sequences, about 21% of them singletons; the top ten hold 14%. Time point indicated: persistent/refractory GD, antithyroid drugs over 5 years with positive TRAb. With RNA extracted from PBMCs as input, the TCR library was made. This TCR came from a female donor with Graves disease. Specimen: peripheral blood mononuclear cells (PBMCs), collected when the disease was refractory, from a patient treated with antithyroid drugs.

Here the CDR3 reads CASSLRSPGSRMNTEAFF. Here the CDR3 DNA reads TGTGCCAGCAGCCTTAGATCCCCGGGTTCGCGTATGAACACTGAAGCTTTCTTT. The rearrangement links TRBV3-1 to TRBJ1-1; D not resolved. This CDR3 region has 18 residues. Germline V lookup: CDR1 LGHDT, CDR2 YNNKEL (reference sequence). Trimming stripped 4 bases from V and 0 bases from J, with 21 bases between.